This is a list of T cell receptor beta chains from one sample in a study of long-term antiretroviral therapy in people with HIV. Clones were read by immunoSEQ multiplex PCR, and TCRdb kept only the in-frame ones, dropping some. The table lists tens of thousands of clones, about 95% of them singletons. Sequences were derived from unsorted PBMCs, sampled 6 to 6.5 years after starting antiretroviral therapy. The receptor set was obtained from a man aged 30-40 years with HIV. Both conserved end residues are trimmed from each CDR3. The D gene is left open where the match is weak. Clone size is not always given. Where it is, it says once, few, many or a class for expanded clones.

D,size,J,V,CDR3
TRBD2,.,TRBJ2-3,TRBV19,ASSGWREGRLDTQY
TRBD1,.,TRBJ1-1,TRBV13,ASIHRGRDTEAF
TRBD2,.,TRBJ2-7,TRBV27,ASSFGTSSSEQY
TRBD1,.,TRBJ2-7,TRBV6-6,ASSSTGGYYEQY
.,.,TRBJ2-7,TRBV9,ASSVDSFYEQY
.,once,TRBJ1-2,TRBV7-9,ASSRTGAGYGYT
.,.,TRBJ2-7,TRBV30,AWSAGETYEQY
.,.,TRBJ2-2,TRBV30,AWQEANTGELF
TRBD1,.,TRBJ1-3,TRBV4-1,ASSQPGQGSGNTIY
TRBD1,.,TRBJ1-1,TRBV5-1,ASSLLGQGGPEAF
TRBD2,.,TRBJ2-2,TRBV7-6,ASSLRVRSSGGPNTGELF
TRBD2,.,TRBJ2-5,TRBV5-1,ASTSGGIQETQY
.,.,TRBJ1-1,TRBV30,AWIPLLRNTEAF
.,once,TRBJ2-1,TRBV7-3,ASSPRGVVAATTNYNEQF
.,.,TRBJ1-1,TRBV7-9,ASSLVGQEAF
TRBD1,.,TRBJ2-7,TRBV30,AWSQKGGSLSSYEQY
TRBD2,once,TRBJ2-1,TRBV2,APAAEGGTKLF
.,.,TRBJ2-7,TRBV7-3,ASSPEGRDSYEQY
TRBD1,.,TRBJ2-7,TRBV6-6,ASSARTGVHEQY
.,.,TRBJ2-5,TRBV21-1,ASSKEVDFGTVWETQY
.,.,TRBJ1-4,TRBV4-2,ASSQEWGALNEKLF
.,few,TRBJ2-7,TRBV11-3,ASSSGPPGEQY
.,.,TRBJ2-3,TRBV20-1,SAPVGDTQY
TRBD1,.,TRBJ1-2,TRBV10-3,AISVGQGARGYT
.,.,TRBJ1-5,TRBV30,AWSVFVDQPQH
.,.,TRBJ2-7,TRBV5-1,ASSLGHRDSYEQY
.,once,TRBJ2-1,TRBV9,ASSQSGPREQF
.,.,TRBJ1-5,TRBV10-3,AISAQAGRIQPQH
.,.,TRBJ1-5,TRBV21-1,ASSGRTGANQPQH
.,once,TRBJ1-3,TRBV30,AWSLGLSGNTIY
.,.,TRBJ2-3,TRBV19,ASSIGEAWHTQY
TRBD1,.,TRBJ2-2,TRBV2,ASRGDRFNTGELF
.,.,TRBJ1-1,TRBV15,ATSRSGTQNTEAF
.,.,TRBJ2-6,TRBV7-3,ASSPQVSGANVLT
TRBD1,once,TRBJ1-1,TRBV18,ASSSPTGTNTEAF
TRBD1,.,TRBJ2-1,TRBV6-6,ASGVQGNEQF
.,.,TRBJ2-7,TRBV10-2,ASSEGILSEQY
TRBD1,.,TRBJ2-1,TRBV7-6,ASSLQGAEYNEQF
.,.,TRBJ1-5,TRBV6-4,ASSGGIGQPQH
TRBD2,once,TRBJ2-1,TRBV7-8,ASSLAGTSGRDNEQF